This TCR beta chain was identified during a study of OX40 agonist ivuxolimab in advanced cancers. The length of the CDR3 is 13 residues. Germline CDR1 is SGHTA and CDR2 is FQGNSA. The germline V and J ends were trimmed by 6 bases and 4 bases, with 10 bases remaining between them. Sequenced by immunoSEQ multiplex PCR; TCRdb stores in-frame clones only, minus some. The sample records under 75,000 clones, about 90% being singletons. This TCR was recovered from an adult with an advanced solid tumor such as melanoma, head and neck, liver or kidney cancer. This rearrangement joins TRBV7-2 to TRBJ2-1; D is unresolved. The sequencing used CD4+ or CD8+ T cells sorted from blood, collected in a trial of the OX40 agonist ivuxolimab. The CDR3, as DNA: TGTGCCAGCAGTCCCGACTCTTACAATGAGCAGTTCTTC. Translating it yields CASSPDSYNEQFF.